This T cell receptor beta chain was retrieved from a study of control samples from healthy donors and cancer patients. Repertoires were generated with immunoSEQ multiplex PCR, while TCRdb's copy carries only in-frame clones and drops some. Of about 120,000 clones listed, around 88% are singletons. V lost 8 bases and J lost 5, with 12 bases in between. This CDR3 has 13 residues. This TCR came from a man aged 35 to 55 in good health. The sample taken for sequencing was blood. V usage is TRBV12-3 or TRBV12-4 and J usage is TRBJ2-2; possibly TRBD1 for D (7 bases). The CDR3 bases are TGTGCCAGCGTATCAGGGGGGACCGGGGAGCTGTTTTTT. This translates into CASVSGGTGELFF.